This T cell receptor (beta chain) was retrieved from a study of early T cells in non-severe SARS-CoV-2 infection. Study-level findings and limits: There was a bias toward anti-spike CD8 responses in VDJdb matching, which missed private and CD4 specificities.

Unique molecular identifiers were attached to individual cDNA molecules. MiXCR, run by TCRdb on the 5' RACE reads, gives a single entry per CDR3 protein. The table lists roughly 92,000 distinct CDR3 sequences, approximately 12% of them singletons. Comments on this clonotype: Its antigen is unknown.

V was pared by 3 bases and J by 0 bases, with 9 bases between. This CDR3 spans 15 amino acids. The sequenced sample was whole blood, obtained at baseline. The clonotype originates from an adult who was a healthcare worker with PCR-confirmed SARS-CoV-2 infection or an uninfected control (not recorded which). The chain couples TRBV12-3 or TRBV12-4 to TRBJ1-3; tentative D call: TRBD1 (6 bases). CDR3 residues: CASSFRGTSGNTIYF. Written as DNA, the CDR3 is TGTGCCAGCAGTTTTAGGGGGACCTCTGGAAACACCATATATTTT.